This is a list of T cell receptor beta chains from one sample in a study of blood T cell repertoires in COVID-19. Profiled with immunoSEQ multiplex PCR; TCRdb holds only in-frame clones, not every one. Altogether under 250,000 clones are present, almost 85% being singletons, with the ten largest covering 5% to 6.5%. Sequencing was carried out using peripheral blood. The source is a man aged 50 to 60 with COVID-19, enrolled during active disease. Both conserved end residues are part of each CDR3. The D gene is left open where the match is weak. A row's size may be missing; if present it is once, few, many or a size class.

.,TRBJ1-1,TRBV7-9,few,CASSITGSGTEAFF,TGTGCCAGCAGCATTACAGGATCTGGTACTGAAGCTTTCTTT
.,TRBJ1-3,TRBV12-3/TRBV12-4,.,CASSQSTGNTIYF,TGTGCCAGCAGTCAGTCGACAGGAAACACCATATATTTT
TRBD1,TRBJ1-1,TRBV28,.,CASSSTPLGTVEAFF,TGTGCCAGCAGCTCCACCCCCTTAGGGACAGTTGAAGCTTTCTTT
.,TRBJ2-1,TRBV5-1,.,CASSYGTGGTYNEQFF,TGCGCCAGCAGCTATGGGACGGGGGGCACCTACAATGAGCAGTTCTTC
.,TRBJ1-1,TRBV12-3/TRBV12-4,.,CASRVGGTEAFF,TGTGCCAGCCGCGTAGGGGGCACTGAAGCTTTCTTT
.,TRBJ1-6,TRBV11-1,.,CASSSTGNDSPLHF,TGTGCCAGCAGCTCAACAGGGAATGATTCACCCCTCCACTTT
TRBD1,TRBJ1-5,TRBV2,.,CASSNRGNQPQHF,TGTGCCAGCAGTAACAGGGGGAATCAGCCCCAGCATTTT
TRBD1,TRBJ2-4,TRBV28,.,CASSVLGTGGFDIQYF,TGTGCCAGCAGCGTGCTCGGGACAGGGGGCTTTGACATTCAGTACTTC
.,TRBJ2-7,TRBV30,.,CAWSRWDNSYEQYF,TGTGCCTGGAGTAGGTGGGACAACTCCTACGAGCAGTACTTC
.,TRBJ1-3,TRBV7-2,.,CASSRRPSGNTIYF,TGTGCCAGCAGCCGCAGGCCCTCTGGAAACACCATATATTTT
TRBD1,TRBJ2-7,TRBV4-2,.,CASSRGTGTYEQYF,TGTGCCAGCAGCCGGGGGACAGGGACCTACGAGCAGTACTTC
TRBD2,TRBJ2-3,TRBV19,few,CASSRTSASTDTQYF,TGTGCCAGTAGTAGGACTAGCGCCTCCACAGATACGCAGTATTTT